This T cell receptor beta chain was obtained from a study of blood T cell repertoires in COVID-19. Under the authors' procedure: Estimation of nucleated cell counts was performed using reference gene primer amplification. Method: immunoSEQ multiplex PCR; TCRdb's copy keeps in-frame clones and lacks some. Clone size and V and J calls were adopted from that table, with D and trimming inferred from the DNA. The sample contains 95,000 to 150,000 clones, 84% of which appear only once. Resolution of symptoms, clearance, or two negative PCRs was present in recovered Cohort 3 donors. Germline V CDR1 and CDR2: MDHEN, SYDVKM. V was pared by 3 bases and J by 0 bases, with 17 bases between. The length of the CDR3 is 17 residues. This clone has just a few counts.

The genes are TRBV28 and TRBJ1-2; no firm D call. The sequenced sample consisted of PBMCs or T cells enriched from blood (not recorded which). The sequence came from a woman aged 30 to 39 who had recovered from COVID-19. CDR3 loop: CASSFLSVLKSNYGYTF. The CDR3 DNA reads TGTGCCAGCAGTTTTTTGTCGGTGCTAAAATCTAACTATGGCTACACCTTC.